These 30 T cell receptor beta chains were sequenced from one sample in a study of shared clonotypes between healthy human individuals. Produced via immunoSEQ multiplex PCR; TCRdb's table is partial and in-frame only. The data hold roughly 850,000 clones, with roughly 96% observed a single time. CD8 cells regarded as naive lacked CD45RO, were positively chosen for CCR7, and omitted terminally differentiated effector memory CD45RA+ cells. Material for sequencing was naive CD8+ T cells sorted from blood. The receptors were sampled from a man aged 30 to 45 in good health.

About this clone itself: Other DNA variants within this sample encode the same CDR3. This sequence joins TRBV19 and TRBJ1-1; D call uncertain. V was shortened by 3 bases and J by 1 base, with 6 bases between the two germline ends. This CDR3 is built from 13 residues. CDR1 and CDR2 from the germline V gene are LNHDA and SQIVND (reference sequence). The CDR3 is CASSMGRNTEAFF. DNA for the CDR3: TGTGCCAGTAGTATGGGCAGGAACACTGAAGCTTTCTTT. Full variable domain (rest looked up from reference TRBV19 and TRBJ1-1): DGGITQSPKYLFRKEGQNVTLSCEQNLNHDAMYWYRQDPGQGLRLIYYSQIVNDFQKGDIAEGYSVSREKKESFPLTVTSAQKNPTAFYLCASSMGRNTEAFFGQGTRLTVV.

This chain uses TRBV28 with TRBJ2-7, with TRBD2 as a possible D gene (5 bases). Trimming left V 5 bases short and J 0 bases short, with 8 bases between. Germline V lookup: CDR1 MDHEN, CDR2 SYDVKM. The CDR3 consists of 13 residues. The CDR3 is CASSQLDSYEQYF. The CDR3 DNA follows: TGTGCCAGCAGTCAACTAGACTCCTACGAGCAGTACTTC. Combining the CDR3 with reference TRBV28 and TRBJ2-7 gives the whole variable domain DVKVTQSSRYLVKRTGEKVFLECVQDMDHENMFWYRQDPGLGLRLIYFSYDVKMKEKGDIPEGYSVSREKKERFSLILESASTNQTSMYLCASSQLDSYEQYFGPGTRLTVT.

This clone was counted a single time. The chain is built from TRBV5-5 and TRBJ2-7; D may be TRBD1 (6 bases). CDR3 length: 14 amino acids. The V gene's germline CDR1 is SGHKS and CDR2 YYEKEE (reference sequence). The V and J ends lost 6 bases and 3 bases respectively, with 16 bases between them. The CDR3 DNA follows: TGTGCCAGCAATTCCGGGACAAATCGCTACGAGCAGTACTTC. This codes for CASNSGTNRYEQYF. The whole variable domain, remainder taken from reference TRBV5-5 and TRBJ2-7, is DAGVTQSPTHLIKTRGQQVTLRCSPISGHKSVSWYQQVLGQGPQFIFQYYEKEERGRGNFPDRFSARQFPNYSSELNVNALLLGDSALYLCASNSGTNRYEQYFGPGTRLTVT.

The chain has TRBV4-3 and TRBJ2-3, with 10 nucleotides matching TRBD2. This CDR3 region has 18 residues. The J segment lost 0 bases and the V segment lost 3 bases, leaving 9 bases of the junction unmatched. CDR1 is LGHNA and CDR2 is YSLEER in the germline V gene. CDR3 in amino acids: CASSHDFPGLASTDTQYF. The CDR3 nucleotides are TGCGCCAGCAGCCACGATTTCCCGGGACTAGCGAGCACAGATACGCAGTATTTT.

The sample holds one count of this clone. The chain links TRBV15 to TRBJ2-7; D call uncertain. The CDR3 is 12 amino acids. The germline V gene has CDR1 LNHNV and CDR2 YYDKDF (reference sequence). V shed 2 bases and J shed 7 bases, with 9 bases lying between them. The CDR3 reads CATSRSYGEQYF. CDR3 sequence (DNA): TGTGCCACCAGCAGATCCTATGGGGAGCAGTACTTC.

This chain joins TRBV28 and TRBJ1-4; 9 bases align to TRBD1. Losses at the gene ends were 6 bases for V and 8 bases for J; bases not matched to a gene: 7. CDR1 and CDR2 (germline): MDHEN, SYDVKM. The CDR3 loop spans 14 amino acids. The CDR3 protein is CASSQTGTGEKLFF. The CDR3 DNA is TGTGCCAGCAGCCAAACCGGGACAGGGGAAAAACTGTTTTTT.

The V and J genes are TRBV6-5 and TRBJ2-6; D is unclear. Germline CDR1 and CDR2: MNHEY and SVGAGI. The CDR3 spans 15 residues. The V end was cut by 3 bases, the J end by 7 bases, with 13 bases between. The CDR3 coding sequence is TGTGCCAGCAGTTATGAGACACTGGGCGCCAACGTCCTGACTTTC. This gives the protein CASSYETLGANVLTF.

The rearrangement links TRBV4-2 to TRBJ2-5; 14 bases match TRBD2. Trimming cost V 0 bases and J 5 bases; bases outside gene matches: 8. This CDR3 is built from 18 residues. Looked up from germline, CDR1 is LGHNA and CDR2 is YNFKEQ. The CDR3 reads CASSQDPSTSGRAETQYF. CDR3 in DNA: TGTGCCAGCAGCCAAGATCCTTCGACTAGCGGGAGGGCTGAGACCCAGTACTTC.

V gene TRBV29-1 combines with J gene TRBJ2-1; maybe TRBD2 (6 bases). CDR1 is SQVTM and CDR2 is ANQGSEA in the germline V gene. The length of the CDR3 is 13 residues. V was cut by 7 bases and J by 5 bases, with 15 bases left in between. The CDR3 is CSARGGVDNEQFF. In nucleotides, the CDR3 is TGCAGCGCTCGAGGCGGGGTGGACAATGAGCAGTTCTTC.

The chain has TRBV6-1 and TRBJ1-4; possible D gene TRBD1, 5 bases. CDR1 and CDR2 (germline): MNHNS, SASEGT. The CDR3 length is 14 residues. V was shortened by 5 bases and J by 4 bases, with 11 bases between the two germline ends. The CDR3 bases are TGTGCCAGCAGTTCCCAGGGACTTAATGAAAAACTGTTTTTT. Protein sequence: CASSSQGLNEKLFF.

The rearrangement joins TRBV7-9 to TRBJ2-5, with D possibly matching TRBD2 (5 bases). The CDR3 sequence is 16 residues long. Per germline, CDR1 SEHNR and CDR2 FQNEAQ (reference sequence). Trimming removed 4 bases from V and 1 base from J, with 16 bases in between. The DNA of the CDR3 is TGTGCCAGCAGCTCCGAGAGCGCGACTACCCAAGAGACCCAGTACTTC. Translation gives CASSSESATTQETQYF.

The V call is TRBV21-1, the J call TRBJ2-1; the D call of TRBD2 is as the table states it, not checked on the DNA. TRBV21-1 is reported as a pseudogene. This CDR3 has 10 residues. CDR3: CASPRAEQFF. The CDR3, as DNA: TGTGCCAGCCCGAGGGCTGAGCAGTTCTTC.

This chain joins TRBV6-5 and TRBJ1-3; D is undetermined. V was pared by 6 bases and J by 6 bases, with 9 bases between. This CDR3 has 12 amino acids. The germline V gene encodes CDR1 MNHEY and CDR2 SVGAGI. The CDR3: CASSLDSNTIYF. CDR3 bases: TGTGCCAGCAGCCTAGATTCAAACACCATATATTTT.

The count of this clone is one. The rearrangement uses TRBV6-5 and TRBJ2-7; possibly TRBD1 or TRBD2 for D (5 bases each). CDR1 and CDR2 (germline): MNHEY, SVGAGI. Trimming shortened V by 5 bases and J by 3 bases, and 14 bases separated the two germline ends. The CDR3 extends over 14 amino acids. CDR3 bases: TGTGCCAGCAGTAGGGACGTTACTGGCTACGAGCAGTACTTC. Protein sequence: CASSRDVTGYEQYF.

The chain couples TRBV27 to TRBJ2-7; 9 bases map to TRBD2. The CDR3 is 16 amino acids. V dropped 4 bases and J dropped 2; count of bases not matched to a gene: 9. Per germline, CDR1 MNHEY and CDR2 SMNVEV (reference sequence). The CDR3 loop is CASSSHPSGTAYEQYF. The CDR3 DNA reads TGTGCCAGCAGTTCCCATCCTAGCGGGACCGCCTACGAGCAGTACTTC.

This rearrangement joins TRBV27 to TRBJ2-7, with D perhaps matching TRBD1 (6 bases). V gave up 7 bases and J gave up 3 bases, with 16 bases separating them. The germline V gene encodes CDR1 MNHEY and CDR2 SMNVEV (reference sequence). The CDR3 length is 14 residues. CDR3 loop: CASKRGGAGYEQYF. In DNA form, the CDR3 reads TGTGCCAGCAAAAGAGGGGGAGCTGGCTACGAGCAGTACTTC.

This clone was picked up a small number of times. V is TRBV7-9 and J is TRBJ2-3; 10 positions agree with TRBD1. Looked up from germline, CDR1 is SEHNR and CDR2 is FQNEAQ (reference sequence). This CDR3 has 17 residues. V lost 6 bases to trimming and J lost 1 base; unmatched junction nucleotides: 10. The DNA for the CDR3 is TGTGCCAGCAGTTTTTACGGGACAGGGGATCGCACAGATACGCAGTATTTT. Protein product: CASSFYGTGDRTDTQYF. The full variable domain, rest sourced from reference TRBV7-9 and TRBJ2-3, is DTGVSQNPRHKITKRGQNVTFRCDPISEHNRLYWYRQTLGQGPEFLTYFQNEAQLEKSRLLSDRFSAERPKGSFSTLEIQRTEQGDSAMYLCASSFYGTGDRTDTQYFGPGTRLTVL.

Written as DNA, the CDR3 is TGTGCCAGCAGCCCCAACAACAGGGCCACTAATGAAAAACTGTTTTTT. Protein sequence: CASSPNNRATNEKLFF. The rearrangement uses TRBV7-6 and TRBJ1-4; perhaps TRBD1 as D (6 bases). Germline CDR1 reads SGHVS; CDR2 reads FNYEAQ. The V gene lost 5 bases and the J gene lost 2 bases, with 15 bases spanning the gap. The CDR3 loop spans 16 amino acids.

This rearrangement joins TRBV29-1 to TRBJ2-7, with D perhaps assigned TRBD1 or TRBD2 (5 bases each). The ends were cut back, 5 bases at V and 3 bases at J, with 14 bases in the middle. This CDR3 has 13 amino acids. Per germline, CDR1 SQVTM and CDR2 ANQGSEA. The CDR3: CSVRPGPNYEQYF. CDR3 DNA sequence: TGCAGCGTTCGCCCGGGACCAAACTACGAGCAGTACTTC.

This chain joins TRBV29-1 and TRBJ2-1; 7 bases are shared with TRBD2. From germline, CDR1 is SQVTM and CDR2 ANQGSEA. The CDR3 is 14 amino acids. The V segment lost 6 bases and the J segment 0 bases; nucleotides outside the gene matches: 5. CDR3 bases: TGCAGCGTGGGGGGGATTGGCTCCTACAATGAGCAGTTCTTC. Residues: CSVGGIGSYNEQFF.

The chain couples TRBV7-9 to TRBJ2-7; TRBD2 agrees at 7 bases. The J segment lost 5 bases and the V segment lost 3 bases, leaving 10 bases of the junction unmatched. The V gene's germline CDR1 is SEHNR and CDR2 FQNEAQ (reference sequence). The CDR3 contains 15 residues. The CDR3: CASSFPTGGSDEQYF. CDR3 in DNA: TGTGCCAGCAGCTTCCCCACGGGAGGTAGTGACGAGCAGTACTTC.

This chain uses TRBV16 with TRBJ2-3; 11 bases are shared with TRBD2. The CDR3 contains 24 residues. Germline V lookup: CDR1 KGHSY, CDR2 FQNENV. J was trimmed by 6 bases and V by 0 bases; bases with no gene match: 29. The CDR3 loop reads CASSQSGQVPTLLAGATIGDTQYF. For the CDR3, the DNA is TGTGCCAGCAGCCAATCCGGCCAGGTCCCTACCTTACTAGCGGGAGCGACAATTGGGGATACGCAGTATTTT.

J is TRBJ1-1 and V is TRBV27, with D possibly TRBD1 on 6 matching bases. Germline CDR1 reads MNHEY; CDR2 reads SMNVEV (reference sequence). V was clipped by 0 bases and J by 9 bases, with 11 bases between them. The CDR3 contains 13 residues. The CDR3 loop reads CASSLSRGFQAFF. CDR3 nucleotide sequence: TGTGCCAGCAGTTTATCGAGGGGGTTTCAAGCTTTCTTT.

This clone was detected once. The chain joins TRBV28 to TRBJ2-7; D possibly corresponds to TRBD2 (5 bases). Germline-derived CDR1 and CDR2 are MDHEN and SYDVKM. V was trimmed by 5 bases and J by 1 base, leaving 15 bases between them. The CDR3 runs 15 residues. The CDR3 sequence: CASSRWGRESYEQYF. The CDR3 coding sequence is TGTGCCAGCAGTCGATGGGGAAGGGAGTCCTACGAGCAGTACTTC.

The chain carries TRBV4-3 and TRBJ2-3; 7 bases line up with TRBD2. V gave up 1 base and J gave up 3 bases; unmatched junction bases: 7. Germline V gene lookup returns CDR1 LGHNA and CDR2 YSLEER. The CDR3 loop spans 16 amino acids. CDR3 region: CASSQVSGAGTDTQYF. In DNA form, the CDR3 reads TGCGCCAGCAGCCAAGTTTCGGGAGCGGGGACAGATACGCAGTATTTT.

The chain has TRBV5-1 and TRBJ1-1; D uncertain. V lost 0 bases to trimming and J lost 4 bases, with 10 bases between them. Germline V gene lookup returns CDR1 SGHRS and CDR2 YFSETQ. The CDR3 loop spans 14 amino acids. CDR3: CASSLVGSGTEAFF. The CDR3 nucleotides read TGCGCCAGCAGCTTGGTGGGGAGTGGCACTGAAGCTTTCTTT.

The V call is TRBV7-2, the J call TRBJ1-4, with D hard to call. CDR1 and CDR2 from the germline V gene are SGHTA and FQGNSA. The CDR3 has 16 residues. The ends were cut back, 5 bases at V and 6 bases at J, with 19 bases in the middle. The CDR3 DNA reads as TGTGCCAGCAGCAAACGAGTCGCTCGGGCGTATGAAAAACTGTTTTTT. It yields the protein CASSKRVARAYEKLFF.

V gene TRBV6-5 combines with J gene TRBJ1-5; no definite D call. CDR1 MNHEY and CDR2 SVGAGI come from the germline V gene. CDR3 length: 15 residues. V was cut by 5 bases and J by 0 bases, with 11 bases left in between. The CDR3 is CASSPRTISNQPQHF. The CDR3 bases are TGTGCCAGCAGTCCTCGTACTATTAGCAATCAGCCCCAGCATTTT.

The V call is TRBV27, the J call TRBJ2-4; 8 nucleotides match TRBD1. In germline, CDR1 is MNHEY, CDR2 SMNVEV (reference sequence). Trimming cost V 5 bases and J 0 bases; bases outside gene matches: 6. The CDR3 has 16 residues. The CDR3 coding sequence is TGTGCCAGCAGTCTACGACAGGGGATAGCCAAAAACATTCAGTACTTC. This codes for CASSLRQGIAKNIQYF.

This chain links TRBV28 with TRBJ1-2; D call uncertain. Germline values: CDR1 MDHEN, CDR2 SYDVKM. CDR3 size: 13 residues. V shed 3 bases and J shed 5 bases, with 10 bases lying between them. As DNA, the CDR3 is TGTGCCAGCAGTTTTGAGTCGGAATATGGCTACACCTTC. It encodes CASSFESEYGYTF.